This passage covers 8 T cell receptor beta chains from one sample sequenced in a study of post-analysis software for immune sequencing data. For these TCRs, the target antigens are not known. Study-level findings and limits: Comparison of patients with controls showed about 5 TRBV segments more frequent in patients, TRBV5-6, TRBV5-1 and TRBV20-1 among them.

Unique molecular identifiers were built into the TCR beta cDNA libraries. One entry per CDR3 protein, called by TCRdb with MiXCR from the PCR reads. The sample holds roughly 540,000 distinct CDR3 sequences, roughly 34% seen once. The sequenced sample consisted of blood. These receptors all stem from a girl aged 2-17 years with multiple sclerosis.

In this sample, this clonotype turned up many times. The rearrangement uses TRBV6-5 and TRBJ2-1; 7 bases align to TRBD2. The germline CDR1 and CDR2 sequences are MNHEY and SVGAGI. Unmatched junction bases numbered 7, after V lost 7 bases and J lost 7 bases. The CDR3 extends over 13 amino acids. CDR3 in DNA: TGTGCCAGCACCCCACCCGGGGGGAATGAGCAGTTCTTC. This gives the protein CASTPPGGNEQFF.

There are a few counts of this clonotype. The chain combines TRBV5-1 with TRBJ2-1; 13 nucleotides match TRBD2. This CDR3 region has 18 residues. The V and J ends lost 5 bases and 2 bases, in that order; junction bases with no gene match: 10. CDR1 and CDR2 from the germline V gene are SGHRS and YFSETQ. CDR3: CASSPGLAGDPTYNEQFF. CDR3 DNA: TGCGCCAGCAGTCCCGGACTAGCGGGAGATCCAACCTACAATGAGCAGTTCTTC.

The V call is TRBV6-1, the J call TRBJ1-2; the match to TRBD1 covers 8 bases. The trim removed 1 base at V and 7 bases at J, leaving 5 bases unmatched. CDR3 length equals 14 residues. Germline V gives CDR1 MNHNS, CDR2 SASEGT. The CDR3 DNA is TGTGCCAGCAGTGAAGTTCAGGGGGCCTCTGGCTACACCTTC. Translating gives CASSEVQGASGYTF.

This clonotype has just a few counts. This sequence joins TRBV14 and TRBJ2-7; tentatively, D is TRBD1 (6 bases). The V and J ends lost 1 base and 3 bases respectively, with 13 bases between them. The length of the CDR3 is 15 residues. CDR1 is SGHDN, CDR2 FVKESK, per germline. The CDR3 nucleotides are TGTGCCAGCAGCCAAGGGGTTCGGGACATCTACGAGCAGTACTTC. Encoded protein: CASSQGVRDIYEQYF.

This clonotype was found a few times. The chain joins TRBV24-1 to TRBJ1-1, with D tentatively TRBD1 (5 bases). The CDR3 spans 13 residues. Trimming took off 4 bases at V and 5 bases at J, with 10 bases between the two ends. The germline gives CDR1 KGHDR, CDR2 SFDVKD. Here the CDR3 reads CATSERGGTEAFF. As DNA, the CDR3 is TGTGCCACCAGTGAGCGCGGGGGGACTGAAGCTTTCTTT.

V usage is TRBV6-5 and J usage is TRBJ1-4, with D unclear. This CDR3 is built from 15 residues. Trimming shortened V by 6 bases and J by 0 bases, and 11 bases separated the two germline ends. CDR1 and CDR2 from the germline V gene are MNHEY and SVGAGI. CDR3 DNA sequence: TGTGCCAGCAGGGGCGGACTTGCAACTAATGAAAAACTGTTTTTT. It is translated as CASRGGLATNEKLFF.

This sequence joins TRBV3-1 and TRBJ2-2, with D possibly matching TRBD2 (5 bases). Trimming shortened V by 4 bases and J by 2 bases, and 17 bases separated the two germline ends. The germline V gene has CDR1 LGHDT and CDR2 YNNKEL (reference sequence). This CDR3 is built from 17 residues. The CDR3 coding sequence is TGTGCCAGCAGCCCCTTGTTTCAGACTATCAACACCGGGGAGCTGTTTTTT. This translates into CASSPLFQTINTGELFF. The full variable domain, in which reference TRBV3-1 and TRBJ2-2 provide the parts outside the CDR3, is DTAVSQTPKYLVTQMGNDKSIKCEQNLGHDTMYWYKQDSKKFLKIMFSYNNKELIINETVPNRFSPKSPDKAHLNLHINSLELGDSAVYFCASSPLFQTINTGELFFGEGSRLTVL.

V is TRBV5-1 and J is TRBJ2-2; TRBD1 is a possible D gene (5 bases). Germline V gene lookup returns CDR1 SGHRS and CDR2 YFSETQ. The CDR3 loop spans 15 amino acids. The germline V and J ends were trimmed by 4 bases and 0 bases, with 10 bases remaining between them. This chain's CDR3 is CASSGQGPNTGELFF. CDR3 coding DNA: TGCGCCAGCAGCGGTCAGGGCCCGAACACCGGGGAGCTGTTTTTT.